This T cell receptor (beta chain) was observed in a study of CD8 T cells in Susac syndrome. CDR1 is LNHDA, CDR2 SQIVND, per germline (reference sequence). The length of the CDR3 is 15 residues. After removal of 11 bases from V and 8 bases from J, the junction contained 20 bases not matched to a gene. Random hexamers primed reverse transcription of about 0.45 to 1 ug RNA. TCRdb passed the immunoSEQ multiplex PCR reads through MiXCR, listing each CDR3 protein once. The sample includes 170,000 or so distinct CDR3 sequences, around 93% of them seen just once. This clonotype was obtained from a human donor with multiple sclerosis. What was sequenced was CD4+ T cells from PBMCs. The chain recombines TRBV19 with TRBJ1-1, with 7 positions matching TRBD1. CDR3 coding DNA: TGTGCCTCCTCCGGGACAGCCGTCACCGTGGGGGAAGCTTTCTTT. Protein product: CASSGTAVTVGEAFF.